The source of this T cell receptor (beta chain) is a study of cytomegalovirus exposure and HLA in healthy donors. Whole-study context: A data release that came early held approximately 85 million unique TCRs from HLA-typed donors.

This clone was counted once. As yet, its antigen is unknown. The CDR3 covers 14 residues. Trimming removed 1 base from V and 7 bases from J, with 13 bases in between. CDR1 SGHTA and CDR2 FQGNSA come from the germline V gene. Study results and limitations: The study assumed roughly uniform donor sequencing depth for presence/absence analyses. Specificity for CMV antigens was confirmed in vitro for a few of the CMV-associated chains.

PCR involved 60 Vbeta and 13 Jbeta primers. The method was immunoSEQ multiplex PCR; TCRdb's version includes in-frame clones alone and lacks a portion of them. This table holds 75,000 to 80,000 clones, around 76% found once. What was sequenced was PBMCs. This receptor was identified in a male donor in good health and CMV-seropositive. The rearrangement joins TRBV7-2 to TRBJ2-5; weak D call: TRBD1 (5 bases). CDR3 sequence (DNA): TGTGCCAGCAGCTTAGTAGTGGTCCAGGGGACCCAGTACTTC. Protein product: CASSLVVVQGTQYF. Full variable domain (rest looked up from reference TRBV7-2 and TRBJ2-5): GAGVSQSPSNKVTEKGKDVELRCDPISGHTALYWYRQSLGQGLEFLIYFQGNSAPDKSGLPSDRFSAERTGGSVSTLTIQRTQQEDSAVYLCASSLVVVQGTQYFGPGTRLLVL.